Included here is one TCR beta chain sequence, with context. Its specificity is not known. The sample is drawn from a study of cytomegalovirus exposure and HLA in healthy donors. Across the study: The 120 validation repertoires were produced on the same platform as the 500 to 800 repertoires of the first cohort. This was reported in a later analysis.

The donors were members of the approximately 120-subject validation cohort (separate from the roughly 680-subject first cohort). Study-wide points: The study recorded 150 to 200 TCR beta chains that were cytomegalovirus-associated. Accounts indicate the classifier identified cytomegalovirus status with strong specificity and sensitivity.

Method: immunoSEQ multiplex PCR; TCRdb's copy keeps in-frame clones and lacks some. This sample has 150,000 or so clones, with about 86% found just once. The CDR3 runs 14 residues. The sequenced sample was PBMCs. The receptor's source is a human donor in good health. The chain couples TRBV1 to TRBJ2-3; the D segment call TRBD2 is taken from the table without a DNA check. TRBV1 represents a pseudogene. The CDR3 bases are TGCACCAGCATCCGCCTAGCGGCCACAGATACGCAGTATTTT. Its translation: CTSIRLAATDTQYF.